This T cell receptor (beta chain) was sequenced during a study of T cells in Graves' hyperthyroidism and ophthalmopathy. General study results and limits: The model identified upcoming ophthalmopathy a median 6.5 months ahead of onset.

This clonotype was picked up a small number of times. Its antigen is undetermined. For the diagnoses, clinical symptoms, serum thyroxine and TRAb, thyroid ultrasound and orbital computed tomography were used. V was cut by 4 bases and J by 0 bases, with 11 bases left in between. Germline values: CDR1 KGHDR, CDR2 SFDVKD. This CDR3 has 15 residues. RNA transcripts gave rise to amplified TCR beta CDR3 regions. The TCR CDR3 was amplified in a first-round RT-PCR using the HTBI primer set. TCRdb called the multiplex PCR reads again in MiXCR, with one record for every CDR3 protein. The table has 700,000 or so distinct CDR3 sequences, about 15% seen once.

This receptor was taken from a man younger than 35 with Graves' hyperthyroidism. Sample: blood. This rearrangement joins TRBV24-1 to TRBJ1-2; a possible D gene is TRBD1 (5 bases). Here the CDR3 reads CATSDRDRANYGYTF. CDR3 coding DNA: TGTGCCACCAGTGACCGGGACCGGGCTAACTATGGCTACACCTTC.